The 5 T cell receptor beta chains reported below all come from one sample, sequenced in a study of cytomegalovirus exposure and HLA in healthy donors. PCR employed 60 Vbeta and 13 Jbeta primers. The protocol was immunoSEQ multiplex PCR, while the TCRdb copy is restricted to in-frame clones and leaves out a portion. The sample yields roughly 170,000 clones, around 83% seen once. The sequencing sample was made of PBMCs. These receptors came from a man in his forties or fifties in good health and CMV-seronegative.

V gene TRBV2 combines with J gene TRBJ1-5; weak D call: TRBD1 (5 bases). V was clipped by 8 bases and J by 1 base, with 9 bases between them. The CDR3 spans 13 residues. The germline CDR1 and CDR2 sequences are SNHLY and FYNNEI. The CDR3 sequence: CASAGTSNQPQHF. The CDR3 DNA is TGTGCCAGCGCGGGGACCAGCAATCAGCCCCAGCATTTT.

The V call is TRBV7-2, the J call TRBJ2-7, with TRBD2 matching 8 bases. J lost 0 bases, V lost 4 bases, and 2 bases had no gene match. Germline values: CDR1 SGHTA, CDR2 FQGNSA. The CDR3 totals 14 residues. CDR3 region: CASSSSGPSYEQYF. Here the CDR3 DNA reads TGTGCCAGCAGCTCTAGCGGGCCCTCCTACGAGCAGTACTTC. The whole variable domain, remainder taken from reference TRBV7-2 and TRBJ2-7, is GAGVSQSPSNKVTEKGKDVELRCDPISGHTALYWYRQSLGQGLEFLIYFQGNSAPDKSGLPSDRFSAERTGGSVSTLTIQRTQQEDSAVYLCASSSSGPSYEQYFGPGTRLTVT.

The rearrangement uses TRBV12-1 and TRBJ2-3; the D segment call TRBD2 is taken from the table without a DNA check. TRBV12-1 is described as a pseudogene. This CDR3 spans 16 amino acids. The CDR3 coding sequence is TGTGCCAGCAGCGTAACGACTAGCGGGGGGGAAGATACGCAGTATTTT. It is translated as CASSVTTSGGEDTQYF.

In this sample, this clone turned up once. This chain uses TRBV13 with TRBJ1-2; D is unresolved. The CDR3 has 13 residues. Looked up from germline, CDR1 is PRHDT and CDR2 is FYEKMQ (reference sequence). The ends were cut back, 5 bases at V and 2 bases at J, with 9 bases in the middle. The CDR3 coding sequence is TGTGCCAGCAGCCTTTCACGGAACTATGGCTACACCTTC. It specifies CASSLSRNYGYTF.

The genes are TRBV4-2 and TRBJ2-5; 10 bases map to TRBD2. The V segment lost 0 bases and the J segment 6 bases; nucleotides outside the gene matches: 13. The CDR3 is 18 residues long. CDR1 LGHNA and CDR2 YNFKEQ come from the germline V gene. For the CDR3, the DNA is TGTGCCAGCAGCCAAGAAAAGGGAGCGGGGGGGCAGCTAAAGACCCAGTACTTC. Translated: CASSQEKGAGGQLKTQYF.